The 15 T cell receptor beta chains in this list originate from one sample, sequenced in a study of T cell responses to AZD1222 COVID-19 vaccine. The protocol was immunoSEQ multiplex PCR, while the TCRdb copy is restricted to in-frame clones and leaves out a portion. In the table there are about 78,000 clones, roughly 80% of which are singletons. This material consisted of peripheral blood, taken on day 0 of AZD1222 vaccination. These receptors all come from an adult in good health.

The V call is TRBV6-5, the J call TRBJ2-1; 9 bases align to TRBD2. The ends lost 2 bases at V and 8 bases at J; junction bases unmatched: 4. Germline lookup yields CDR1 MNHEY and CDR2 SVGAGI. There are 14 residues in the CDR3. CDR3 region: CASSYGLASDEQFF. The CDR3 DNA sequence: TGTGCCAGCAGTTACGGACTAGCGTCGGATGAGCAGTTCTTC.

This chain uses TRBV7-2 with TRBJ1-2, with D possibly TRBD1 on 6 matching bases. Germline-derived CDR1 and CDR2 are SGHTA and FQGNSA. The CDR3 has 16 amino acids. V lost 0 bases to trimming and J lost 8 bases, with 19 bases between them. CDR3 coding DNA: TGTGCCAGCAGCTTAGCCCCGGGACAAACTATAGGGGGCTACACCTTC. Translated, it gives CASSLAPGQTIGGYTF.

The chain recombines TRBV7-2 with TRBJ2-3; 10 nucleotides agree with TRBD2. The CDR3 is 17 residues long. The ends lost 6 bases at V and 1 base at J; junction bases unmatched: 10. Germline-derived CDR1 and CDR2 are SGHTA and FQGNSA. CDR3 sequence reads: CASSSGASGSGTDTQYF. The CDR3 nucleotides are TGTGCCAGCAGTTCCGGAGCTAGCGGGAGCGGCACAGATACGCAGTATTTT.

V usage is TRBV6-2 or TRBV6-3 and J usage is TRBJ1-5; D possibly corresponds to TRBD1 (5 bases). The CDR3 has 14 amino acids. The V gene's germline CDR1 is MNHEY and CDR2 SVGEGT. Deletions cut 2 bases from V and 12 bases from J, with 17 bases between. DNA of the CDR3: TGTGCCAGCAGTTACAGCTCCCCCGTGGGGCACCAGCATTTT. Encoded protein: CASSYSSPVGHQHF.

The gene calls are TRBV6-2 or TRBV6-3 and TRBJ2-1; TRBD2 might be the D (6 bases). This CDR3 has 15 amino acids. Germline loops: CDR1 MNHEY, CDR2 SVGEGT. V was trimmed by 2 bases and J by 0 bases, leaving 8 bases between them. CDR3 protein: CASSYAGSSYNEQFF. CDR3 sequence (DNA): TGTGCCAGCAGTTACGCCGGGAGCTCCTACAATGAGCAGTTCTTC.

The rearrangement links TRBV6-2 or TRBV6-3 to TRBJ2-5; TRBD2 agrees at 8 bases. The CDR3 runs to 16 residues. The V gene end was trimmed by 6 bases and the J gene end by 2 bases; junction bases not matched to a gene: 11. The germline gives CDR1 MNHEY, CDR2 SVGEGT. The CDR3 DNA is TGTGCCAGCAGCAATCCTTTAGCGGGGTTACAAGAGACCCAGTACTTC. Translated, it gives CASSNPLAGLQETQYF.

By its share, this clone is medium-sized (0.01 to 0.1%). The J gene is TRBJ2-7, the V gene TRBV6-2 or TRBV6-3; TRBD2 agrees at 11 bases. J lost 5 bases, V lost 0 bases, and 12 bases had no gene match. The CDR3 runs to 18 residues. Looked up from germline, CDR1 is MNHEY and CDR2 is SVGEGT. This CDR3 is CASSYSSDSGRAMDEQYF. DNA of the CDR3: TGTGCCAGCAGTTACTCGTCCGATAGCGGGAGGGCCATGGACGAGCAGTACTTC.

The rearrangement joins TRBV12-3 or TRBV12-4 to TRBJ1-2; D unresolved. Trimming cost V 4 bases and J 7 bases, with 7 bases left between them. This CDR3 is 11 amino acids long. The chain's CDR3 is CASSSRRGYTF. For the CDR3, the DNA is TGTGCCAGCAGTTCCAGGCGTGGCTACACCTTC.

This chain connects TRBV3-1 (or the pseudogene TRBV3-2) to TRBJ1-3; D gene ambiguous. Deletions cut 3 bases from V and 0 bases from J, with 3 bases between. From germline, CDR1 is LGHDT and CDR2 YNNKEL (reference sequence). The CDR3 extends over 13 amino acids. The CDR3 loop is CASSQGSGNTIYF. The CDR3 DNA follows: TGTGCCAGCAGCCAGGGCTCTGGAAACACCATATATTTT.

This clone was seen just once. V and J are TRBV4-3 and TRBJ1-6; D not resolved. The CDR3 runs 15 residues. Germline V gene lookup returns CDR1 LGHNA and CDR2 YSLEER. Trimming stripped 0 bases from V and 7 bases from J, with 10 bases between. The CDR3 DNA reads as TGCGCCAGCAGCCAAGATCGCATGGGCAATTCACCCCTCCACTTT. It translates to CASSQDRMGNSPLHF.

This clone was seen only once. The rearrangement uses TRBV9 and TRBJ1-1, with 9 bases that match TRBD1. CDR3 length: 15 amino acids. The V gene's germline CDR1 is SGDLS and CDR2 YYNGEE. V shed 4 bases and J 5 bases; nucleotides not matched to a gene: 9. As DNA, the CDR3 is TGTGCCAGCAGCCCCCGGGACAGGGCCATAACTGAAGCTTTCTTT. Protein product: CASSPRDRAITEAFF.

The chain joins TRBV5-4 to TRBJ1-1; 8 bases fit TRBD1. CDR1 is SGHNT, CDR2 YYREEE, per germline (reference sequence). The V gene end was trimmed by 5 bases and the J gene end by 1 base; junction bases not matched to a gene: 4. This CDR3 region has 14 residues. The CDR3 is CASRPDRANTEAFF. The CDR3 bases are TGTGCCAGCAGACCGGACAGGGCGAACACTGAAGCTTTCTTT.

The CDR3 is CASSQEMAGGTDTQYF. In nucleotides, the CDR3 is TGCGCCAGCAGCCAAGAAATGGCGGGGGGCACAGATACGCAGTATTTT. This rearrangement joins TRBV4-1 to TRBJ2-3; 7 bases fit TRBD2. This CDR3 spans 16 amino acids. Unmatched junction bases numbered 4, after V lost 0 bases and J lost 1 base. Per the germline V gene, CDR1 is MGHRA and CDR2 is YSYEKL.

This chain connects TRBV27 to TRBJ1-5, with a possible D match to TRBD1 (6 bases). Per germline, CDR1 MNHEY and CDR2 SMNVEV (reference sequence). The V end was cut by 5 bases, the J end by 0 bases, with 17 bases between. There are 17 residues in the CDR3. Here the CDR3 DNA reads TGTGCCAGCAGTCCTACGACAGGCCTCTATAGCAATCAGCCCCAGCATTTT. The encoded protein is CASSPTTGLYSNQPQHF.

The chain recombines TRBV18 with TRBJ1-6; unclear D gene. The CDR3 consists of 16 residues. V was pared by 3 bases and J by 0 bases, with 9 bases between. Germline values: CDR1 KGHSH, CDR2 LQKENI. Written as DNA, the CDR3 is TGTGCCAGCTCACCCAGCCAGAGCTCCTATAATTCACCCCTCCACTTT. Translation: CASSPSQSSYNSPLHF. Complete variable domain (other parts from reference TRBV18 and TRBJ1-6): NAGVMQNPRHLVRRRGQEARLRCSPMKGHSHVYWYRQLPEEGLKFMVYLQKENIIDESGMPKERFSAEFPKEGPSILRIQQVVRGDSAAYFCASSPSQSSYNSPLHFGNGTRLTVT.